Listed below are T cell receptor beta chains from one sample, sequenced in a study of neoadjuvant anti-PD-1 for oral cavity cancer. Sequencing used immunoSEQ multiplex PCR; TCRdb keeps in-frame clones, though not all of them. The table includes 84,000 or so clones, 84% detected once. Source: PBMCs, taken before nivolumab (anti-PD-1) treatment. The receptor set was obtained from a person aged 40 to 85 with oral cavity squamous cell carcinoma. Each CDR3 is given with its conserved first and last residue. D genes are given only for firm matches. Size is omitted from some rows. Given values are once, few, many or a class for expanded clones.

j_call v_call d_call clone_size cdr3_aa cdr3_nt
TRBJ1-1 TRBV5-6 TRBD1 NA CASSSETGTGGRAGTEAFF TGTGCCAGCAGCTCGGAAACCGGGACAGGGGGCCGGGCGGGCACTGAAGCTTTCTTT
TRBJ2-2 TRBV9 NA NA CASSAPDRQISTGELFF TGTGCCAGCAGCGCCCCCGACAGGCAAATTAGCACCGGGGAGCTGTTTTTT
TRBJ2-7 TRBV9 NA NA CASSAPRQGGTYEQYF TGTGCCAGCAGCGCCCCCAGACAGGGAGGTACCTACGAGCAGTACTTC
TRBJ2-7 TRBV5-1 TRBD1 NA CASSSQAGTAGYEQYF TGCGCCAGCAGCTCACAAGCCGGGACAGCAGGATACGAGCAGTACTTC
TRBJ2-1 TRBV6-6 NA NA CASSSSPPAYNEQFF TGTGCCAGCAGTTCGTCCCCCCCTGCTTACAATGAGCAGTTCTTC
TRBJ2-1 TRBV30 TRBD2 NA CAWSIRTSSYNEQFF TGTGCCTGGTCAATCAGGACTAGCTCCTACAATGAGCAGTTCTTC
TRBJ2-5 TRBV5-4 NA NA CASNSPTGTVETQYF TGTGCCAGCAACTCACCCACAGGGACGGTGGAGACCCAGTACTTC
TRBJ1-2 TRBV9 NA NA CASSVDSSYGYTF TGTGCCAGCAGCGTAGACAGCAGCTATGGCTACACCTTC
TRBJ2-3 TRBV5-1 TRBD2 NA CASSRATASGRGVTADTQYF TGCGCCAGCAGCCGGGCAACGGCTAGCGGGAGGGGTGTAACAGCAGATACGCAGTATTTT
TRBJ2-3 TRBV29-1 TRBD2 few CSVELASGRGTDTQYF TGCAGCGTTGAACTGGCTAGCGGGAGGGGCACAGATACGCAGTATTTT
TRBJ2-7 TRBV21-1 NA NA CASSKPTRLARRYEQYF TGTGCCAGCAGCAAACCCACGAGACTAGCGAGACGCTACGAGCAGTACTTC
TRBJ2-7 TRBV7-2 NA NA CASSLVDSYEQYF TGTGCCAGCAGCTTAGTGGACTCCTACGAGCAGTACTTC
TRBJ2-7 TRBV7-2 TRBD2 once CASSSGLALYEQYF TGTGCCAGCAGCTCGGGACTAGCGTTGTACGAGCAGTACTTC
TRBJ1-1 TRBV29-1 NA NA CSVYNTGASEAFF TGCAGCGTTTATAATACCGGGGCTAGTGAAGCTTTCTTT
TRBJ1-4 TRBV30 NA NA CAWSPSGGRGNEKLFF TGTGCCTGGAGTCCTTCCGGGGGACGGGGTAATGAAAAACTGTTTTTT
TRBJ2-1 TRBV25-1 TRBD2 NA CASSERGLAYNEQFF TGTGCCAGCAGTGAACGAGGACTAGCGTACAATGAGCAGTTCTTC
TRBJ2-7 TRBV7-9 NA NA CASSLVWSYEQYF TGTGCCAGCAGCTTAGTTTGGTCCTACGAGCAGTACTTC
TRBJ2-5 TRBV5-1 NA few CASSSRQASGETQYF TGCGCCAGCAGCTCACGACAGGCTTCCGGGGAGACCCAGTACTTC
TRBJ2-7 TRBV6-1 NA NA CASSSGTHYEQYF TGTGCCAGCAGCTCCGGGACACACTACGAGCAGTACTTC
TRBJ1-3 TRBV11-2 NA NA CASSLGNTIYF TGTGCCAGCAGCTTAGGAAACACCATATATTTT
TRBJ2-3 TRBV5-1 TRBD2 once CASSARASGTTDTQYF TGCGCCAGCTCGGCCCGGGCTAGCGGGACCACAGATACGCAGTATTTT
TRBJ1-5 TRBV6-5 NA NA CASSLSGQPQHF TGTGCCAGCAGTCTTTCAGGGCAGCCCCAGCATTTT
TRBJ1-2 TRBV27 NA NA CASSLNLMGGYTF TGTGCCAGCAGTTTAAACCTCATGGGTGGCTACACCTTC
TRBJ2-3 TRBV5-1 NA NA CASSLGQRPDTQYF TGCGCCAGCAGCTTGGGCCAGCGGCCAGATACGCAGTATTTT
TRBJ2-2 TRBV4-2 NA NA CASSLDSSRTGELFF TGTGCCAGCAGCCTCGACAGTTCCCGGACCGGGGAGCTGTTTTTT
TRBJ1-5 TRBV18 NA NA CASSPGVNQPQHF TGTGCCAGCTCACCAGGGGTAAATCAGCCCCAGCATTTT
TRBJ2-6 TRBV2 TRBD2 NA CAIPGGYGANVLTF TGTGCCATCCCGGGAGGGTACGGGGCCAACGTCCTGACTTTC
TRBJ2-3 TRBV5-1 NA NA CASSLAVGLSDTQYF TGCGCCAGCAGCTTGGCCGTAGGGCTGTCCGATACGCAGTATTTT
TRBJ1-4 TRBV5-4 TRBD1 NA CASREDRGNEKLFF TGTGCCAGCAGGGAGGACAGGGGGAATGAAAAACTGTTTTTT
TRBJ2-1 TRBV6-1 TRBD2 NA CASSVSSGVYNEQFF TGTGCCAGCAGTGTCAGTAGCGGGGTATACAATGAGCAGTTCTTC
TRBJ2-7 TRBV9 NA NA CASSVGGSPYEQYF TGTGCCAGCAGCGTAGGAGGGAGCCCCTACGAGCAGTACTTC
TRBJ2-5 TRBV25-1 TRBD1 NA CASSRQTPDRGRETQYF TGTGCCAGCAGCCGACAGACCCCTGACAGGGGGCGAGAGACCCAGTACTTC
TRBJ1-4 TRBV2 TRBD1 NA CASSWGQGAGEKLFF TGTGCCAGCAGCTGGGGACAGGGGGCGGGGGAAAAACTGTTTTTT
TRBJ2-1 TRBV7-9 NA NA CASSLVGGIDEQFF TGTGCCAGCAGCCTAGTAGGGGGTATAGATGAGCAGTTCTTC
TRBJ1-1 TRBV19 NA once CASSIARQTEAFF TGTGCCAGTAGTATAGCCAGACAGACCGAAGCTTTCTTT
TRBJ2-2 TRBV27 NA once CASSLWTLGGELFF TGTGCCAGCAGTCTGTGGACCCTGGGCGGGGAGCTGTTTTTT
TRBJ1-3 TRBV7-7 TRBD1 NA CASSPGGSGNTIYF TGTGCTAGCAGCCCAGGGGGTTCTGGAAACACCATATATTTT
TRBJ2-7 TRBV2 NA NA CASSHGTLASYEQYF TGTGCCAGCAGTCACGGGACCTTAGCCTCTTACGAGCAGTACTTC
TRBJ2-7 TRBV13 TRBD1 NA CASSFPGGAYEQYF TGTGCCAGCAGCTTTCCAGGGGGAGCCTACGAGCAGTACTTC
TRBJ1-2 TRBV11-2 TRBD1 few CASSPNRGSGYTF TGTGCCAGCAGCCCTAACAGGGGATCTGGCTACACCTTC
TRBJ2-3 TRBV7-8 TRBD2 NA CASSLASGRPSLGDTQYF TGTGCCAGCAGCCTCGCTAGCGGGAGGCCCTCTCTAGGGGATACGCAGTATTTT
TRBJ2-3 TRBV6-1 TRBD2 NA CASSSGGGTDTQYF TGTGCCAGCAGTAGCGGGGGGGGCACAGATACGCAGTATTTT
TRBJ2-2 TRBV30 NA NA CAWSKGVANTGELFF TGTGCCTGGAGTAAAGGGGTCGCGAACACCGGGGAGCTGTTTTTT
TRBJ2-7 TRBV5-1 TRBD1 NA CASSRDRGNPYEQYF TGCGCCAGCAGCAGGGACAGGGGGAACCCCTACGAGCAGTACTTC
TRBJ2-7 TRBV10-3 NA NA CAIGGSYEQYF TGTGCCATCGGCGGCAGCTACGAGCAGTACTTC
TRBJ2-7 TRBV2 TRBD2 NA CASRGGFSGSSYEQYF TGTGCCAGCAGGGGTGGGTTTAGCGGGAGCTCCTACGAGCAGTACTTC
TRBJ2-3 TRBV2 NA NA CASKVMGGGSTDTQYF TGTGCCAGCAAAGTGATGGGGGGAGGCTCCACAGATACGCAGTATTTT
TRBJ2-3 TRBV6-5 NA NA CASSRGGPTDTQYF TGTGCCAGCTCCCGAGGGGGACCCACAGATACGCAGTATTTT
TRBJ1-4 TRBV9 NA NA CASSEEGGGEKLFF TGTGCCAGCAGCGAAGAGGGAGGGGGGGAAAAACTGTTTTTT
TRBJ2-7 TRBV27 TRBD2 NA CASSLGLAGPKDYEQYF TGTGCCAGCAGTTTGGGCCTAGCGGGACCTAAAGACTACGAGCAGTACTTC
TRBJ2-7 TRBV5-1 NA NA CASRNQGLQYF TGCGCCAGCCGTAACCAGGGATTACAGTACTTC
TRBJ2-5 TRBV7-9 NA NA CASSDRVGHKETQYF TGTGCCAGCAGCGATCGCGTGGGACATAAAGAGACCCAGTACTTC
TRBJ2-5 TRBV7-3 NA NA CASSLTMRETQYF TGTGCCAGCAGCTTAACGATGCGGGAGACCCAGTACTTC
TRBJ2-2 TRBV9 NA NA CASSVRDANTGELFF TGTGCCAGCAGCGTAAGGGATGCCAACACCGGGGAGCTGTTTTTT
TRBJ2-1 TRBV6-5 NA NA CASSYSGGTRHNEQFF TGTGCCAGCAGTTACTCAGGTGGGACCCGTCACAATGAGCAGTTCTTC
TRBJ2-1 TRBV9 NA NA CASSVGGTTYNEQFF TGTGCCAGCAGCGTAGGAGGGACGACCTACAATGAGCAGTTCTTC
TRBJ2-1 TRBV5-1 TRBD2 NA CASSLGLAGGMEQFF TGCGCCAGCAGCTTGGGGCTAGCGGGAGGGATGGAGCAGTTCTTC